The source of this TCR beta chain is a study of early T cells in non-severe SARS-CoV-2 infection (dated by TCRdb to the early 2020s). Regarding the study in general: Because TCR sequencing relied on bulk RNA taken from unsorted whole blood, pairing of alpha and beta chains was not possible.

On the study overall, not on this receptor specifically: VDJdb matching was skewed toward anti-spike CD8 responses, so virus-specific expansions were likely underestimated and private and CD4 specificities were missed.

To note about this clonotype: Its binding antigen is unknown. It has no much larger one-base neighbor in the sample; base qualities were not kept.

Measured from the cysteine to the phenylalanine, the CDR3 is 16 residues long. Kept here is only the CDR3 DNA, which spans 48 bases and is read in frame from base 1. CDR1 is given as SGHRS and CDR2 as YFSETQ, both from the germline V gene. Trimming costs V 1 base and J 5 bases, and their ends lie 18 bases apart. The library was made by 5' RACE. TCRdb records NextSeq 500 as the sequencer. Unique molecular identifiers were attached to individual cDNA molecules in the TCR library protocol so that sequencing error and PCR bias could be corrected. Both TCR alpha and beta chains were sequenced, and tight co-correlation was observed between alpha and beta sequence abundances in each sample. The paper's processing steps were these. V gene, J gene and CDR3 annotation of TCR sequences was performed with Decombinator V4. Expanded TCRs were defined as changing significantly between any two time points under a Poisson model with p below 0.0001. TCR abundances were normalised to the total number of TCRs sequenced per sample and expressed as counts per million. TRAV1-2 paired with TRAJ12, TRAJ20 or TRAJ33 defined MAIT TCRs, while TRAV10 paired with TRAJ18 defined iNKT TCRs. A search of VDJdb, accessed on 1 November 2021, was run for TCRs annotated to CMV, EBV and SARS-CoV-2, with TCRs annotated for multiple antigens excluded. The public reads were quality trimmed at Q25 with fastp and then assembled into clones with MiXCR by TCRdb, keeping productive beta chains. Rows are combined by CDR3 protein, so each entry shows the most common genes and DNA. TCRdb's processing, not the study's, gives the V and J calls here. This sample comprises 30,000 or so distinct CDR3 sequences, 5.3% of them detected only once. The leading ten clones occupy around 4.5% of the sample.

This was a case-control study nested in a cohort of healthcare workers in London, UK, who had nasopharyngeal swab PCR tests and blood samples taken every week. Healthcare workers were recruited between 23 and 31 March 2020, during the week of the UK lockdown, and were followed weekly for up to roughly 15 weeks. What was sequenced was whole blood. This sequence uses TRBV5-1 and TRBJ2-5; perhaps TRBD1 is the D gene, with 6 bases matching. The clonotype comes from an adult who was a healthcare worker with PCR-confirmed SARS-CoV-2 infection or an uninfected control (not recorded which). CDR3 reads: CASSLPPQGSTETQYF. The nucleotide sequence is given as TGCGCCAGCAGCTTGCCCCCACAGGGATCGACGGAGACCCAGTACTTC.